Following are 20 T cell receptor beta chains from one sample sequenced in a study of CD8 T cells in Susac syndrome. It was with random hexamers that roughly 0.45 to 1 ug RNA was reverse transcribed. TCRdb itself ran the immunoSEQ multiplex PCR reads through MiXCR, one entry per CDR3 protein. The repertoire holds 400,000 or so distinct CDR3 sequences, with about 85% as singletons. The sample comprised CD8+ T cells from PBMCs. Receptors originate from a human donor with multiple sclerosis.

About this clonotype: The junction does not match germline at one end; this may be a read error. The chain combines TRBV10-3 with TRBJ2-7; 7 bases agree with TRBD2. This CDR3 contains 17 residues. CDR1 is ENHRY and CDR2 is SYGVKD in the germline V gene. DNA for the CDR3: TGTGCCATCAGTGATATGATCGCGGGAGCAGCCTCCAACGAGCAGTACTTC. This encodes CAISDMIAGAASNEQYF.

The CDR3, as DNA: TGTGCCAGTAGTATAGATCTGGGGACTGAAGCTTTCTTT. It encodes CASSIDLGTEAFF. The V gene is TRBV19, the J gene TRBJ1-1; D gene uncertain. CDR1 is LNHDA and CDR2 is SQIVND in the germline V gene (reference sequence). The V gene lost 0 bases and the J gene lost 5 bases, with 7 bases spanning the gap. The CDR3 is 13 amino acids.

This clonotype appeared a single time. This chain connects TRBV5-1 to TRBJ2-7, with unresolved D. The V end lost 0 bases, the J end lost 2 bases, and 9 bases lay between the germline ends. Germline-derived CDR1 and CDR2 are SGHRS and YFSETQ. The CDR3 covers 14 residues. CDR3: CASSLVTATYEQYF. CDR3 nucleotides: TGCGCCAGCAGCTTGGTCACAGCCACCTACGAGCAGTACTTC.

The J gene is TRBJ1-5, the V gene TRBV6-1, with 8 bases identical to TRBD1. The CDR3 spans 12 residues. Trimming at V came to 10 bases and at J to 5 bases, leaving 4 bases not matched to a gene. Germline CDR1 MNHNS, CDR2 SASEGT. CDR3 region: CAIGTGDQPQHF. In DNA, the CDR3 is TGTGCCATAGGGACAGGAGATCAGCCCCAGCATTTT.

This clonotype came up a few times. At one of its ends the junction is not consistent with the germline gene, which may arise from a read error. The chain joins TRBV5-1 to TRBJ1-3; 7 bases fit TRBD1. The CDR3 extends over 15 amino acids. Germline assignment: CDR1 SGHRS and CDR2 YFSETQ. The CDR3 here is CASSLGDSSGNTIYF. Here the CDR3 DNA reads TGTGCCAGCAGTTTAGGGGACAGCTCTGGAAACACCATATATTTT.

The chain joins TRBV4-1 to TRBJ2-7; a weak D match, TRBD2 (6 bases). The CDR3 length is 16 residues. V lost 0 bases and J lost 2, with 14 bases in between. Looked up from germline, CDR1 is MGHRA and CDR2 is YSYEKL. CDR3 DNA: TGCGCCAGCAGCCAAGATGGGGGGACCTACCCCTACGAGCAGTACTTC. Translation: CASSQDGGTYPYEQYF.

CDR3 amino acids: CSVEEGAYEQYF. The CDR3 DNA reads as TGCAGCGTTGAGGAGGGGGCCTACGAGCAGTACTTC. The J gene is TRBJ2-7, the V gene TRBV29-1; D could derive from TRBD1 or TRBD2 (6 bases each). The CDR3 is 12 residues long. Germline V lookup: CDR1 SQVTM, CDR2 ANQGSEA. Trimming took 3 bases from V and 2 from J, leaving 8 bases between them.

The CDR3 sequence: CASSDNDPYYTEAFF. The CDR3 DNA reads TGTGCCAGCAGCGACAATGACCCTTATTACACTGAAGCTTTCTTT. The V and J genes are TRBV2 and TRBJ1-1; the D is unclear. Germline CDR1 and CDR2: SNHLY and FYNNEI. The CDR3 sequence is 15 residues long. The V gene lost 6 bases and the J gene lost 3 bases, with 17 bases spanning the gap. The full variable domain, its missing parts supplied by reference TRBV2 and TRBJ1-1, is EPEVTQTPSHQVTQMGQEVILRCVPISNHLYFYWYRQILGQKVEFLVSFYNNEISEKSEIFDDQFSVERPDGSNFTLKIRSTKLEDSAMYFCASSDNDPYYTEAFFGQGTRLTVV.

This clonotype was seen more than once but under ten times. The CDR3 DNA reads TGTGCCAGCAGCTTGGAAGGTTGGGGAGGCTACACCTTC. This translates into CASSLEGWGGYTF. The chain has TRBV5-4 and TRBJ1-2, with unresolved D. The germline CDR1 and CDR2 sequences are SGHNT and YYREEE (reference sequence). This CDR3 contains 13 residues. Trimming cost V 0 bases and J 8 bases, with 11 bases left between them.

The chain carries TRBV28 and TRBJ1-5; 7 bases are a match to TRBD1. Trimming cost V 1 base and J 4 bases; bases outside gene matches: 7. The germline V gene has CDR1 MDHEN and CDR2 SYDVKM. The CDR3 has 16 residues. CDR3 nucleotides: TGTGCCAGCAGTTTATTTGGGGCAGGGGGTAATCAGCCCCAGCATTTT. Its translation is CASSLFGAGGNQPQHF.

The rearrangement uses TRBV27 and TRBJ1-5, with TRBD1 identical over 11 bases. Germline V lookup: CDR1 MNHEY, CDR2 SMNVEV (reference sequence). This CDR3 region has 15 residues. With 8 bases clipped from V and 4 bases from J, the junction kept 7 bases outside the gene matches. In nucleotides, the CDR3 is TGTGCCAGCGCGTCAGGGACAGGGGGGAATCAGCCCCAGCATTTT. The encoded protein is CASASGTGGNQPQHF.

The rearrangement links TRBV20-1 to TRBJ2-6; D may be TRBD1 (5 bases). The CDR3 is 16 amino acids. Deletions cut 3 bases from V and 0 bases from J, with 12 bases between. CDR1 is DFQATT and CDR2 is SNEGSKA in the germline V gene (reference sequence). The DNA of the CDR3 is TGCAGTGCTAGGGCCCCGACAGTCTCTGGGGCCAACGTCCTGACTTTC. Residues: CSARAPTVSGANVLTF.

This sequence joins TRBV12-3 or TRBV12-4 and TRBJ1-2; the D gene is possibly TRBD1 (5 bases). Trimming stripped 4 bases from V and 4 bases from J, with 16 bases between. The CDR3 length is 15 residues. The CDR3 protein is CASSSRDGEAYGYTF. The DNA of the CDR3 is TGTGCCAGCAGTTCACGGGACGGGGAGGCCTATGGCTACACCTTC.

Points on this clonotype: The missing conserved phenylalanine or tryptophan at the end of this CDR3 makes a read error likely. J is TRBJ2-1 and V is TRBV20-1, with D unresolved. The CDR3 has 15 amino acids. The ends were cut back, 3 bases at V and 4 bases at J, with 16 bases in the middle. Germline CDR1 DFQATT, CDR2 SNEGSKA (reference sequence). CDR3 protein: CSARKWRGLYNEQFS. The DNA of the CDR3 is TGCAGTGCTAGGAAGTGGCGCGGTTTATACAATGAGCAGTTCTCC.

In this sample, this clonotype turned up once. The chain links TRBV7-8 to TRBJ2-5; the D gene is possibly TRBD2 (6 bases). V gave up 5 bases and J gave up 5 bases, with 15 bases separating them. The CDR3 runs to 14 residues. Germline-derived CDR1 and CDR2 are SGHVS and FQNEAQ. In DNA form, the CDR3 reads TGTGCCAGCAGCACCCCGGGGGACGGGGAGACCCAGTACTTC. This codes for CASSTPGDGETQYF. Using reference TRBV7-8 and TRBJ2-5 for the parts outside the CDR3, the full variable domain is GAGVSQSPRYKVAKRGQDVALRCDPISGHVSLFWYQQALGQGPEFLTYFQNEAQLDKSGLPSDRFFAERPEGSVSTLKIQRTQQEDSAVYLCASSTPGDGETQYFGPGTRLLVL.

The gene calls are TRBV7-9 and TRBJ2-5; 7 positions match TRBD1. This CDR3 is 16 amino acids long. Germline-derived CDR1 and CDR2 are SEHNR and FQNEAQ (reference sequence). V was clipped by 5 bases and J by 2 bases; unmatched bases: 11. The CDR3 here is CASSRRRVRGQETQYF. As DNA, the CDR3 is TGTGCCAGCAGCAGACGCCGGGTCAGGGGGCAAGAGACCCAGTACTTC.

The CDR3 loop is CASSILGERNTEAFF. CDR3 bases: TGTGCCAGTAGTATATTGGGCGAAAGGAACACTGAAGCTTTCTTT. This chain uses TRBV19 with TRBJ1-1; no reliable D call. With 2 bases removed from V and 1 base from J, the gap between germline ends came to 11 bases. The CDR3 is 15 amino acids. Germline V lookup: CDR1 LNHDA, CDR2 SQIVND (reference sequence).

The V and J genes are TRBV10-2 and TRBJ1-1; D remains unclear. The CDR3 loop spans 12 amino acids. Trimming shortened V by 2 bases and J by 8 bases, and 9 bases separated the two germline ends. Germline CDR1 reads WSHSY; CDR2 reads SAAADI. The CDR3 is CASSETDVEAFF. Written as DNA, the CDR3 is TGCGCCAGCAGTGAGACAGACGTGGAAGCTTTCTTT.

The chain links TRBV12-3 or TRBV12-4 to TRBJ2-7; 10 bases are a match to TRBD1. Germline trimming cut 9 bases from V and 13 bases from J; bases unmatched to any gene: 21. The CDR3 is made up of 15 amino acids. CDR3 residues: CASLESTGGIPAVYF. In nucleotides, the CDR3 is TGTGCCAGTTTAGAGTCGACAGGGGGCATACCTGCTGTCTACTTC.

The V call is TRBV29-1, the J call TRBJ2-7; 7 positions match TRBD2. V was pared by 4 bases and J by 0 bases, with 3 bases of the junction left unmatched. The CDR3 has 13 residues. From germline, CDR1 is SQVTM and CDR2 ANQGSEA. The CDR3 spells CSVGGGVSYEQYF. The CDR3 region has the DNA TGCAGCGTTGGGGGGGGTGTCTCCTACGAGCAGTACTTC.